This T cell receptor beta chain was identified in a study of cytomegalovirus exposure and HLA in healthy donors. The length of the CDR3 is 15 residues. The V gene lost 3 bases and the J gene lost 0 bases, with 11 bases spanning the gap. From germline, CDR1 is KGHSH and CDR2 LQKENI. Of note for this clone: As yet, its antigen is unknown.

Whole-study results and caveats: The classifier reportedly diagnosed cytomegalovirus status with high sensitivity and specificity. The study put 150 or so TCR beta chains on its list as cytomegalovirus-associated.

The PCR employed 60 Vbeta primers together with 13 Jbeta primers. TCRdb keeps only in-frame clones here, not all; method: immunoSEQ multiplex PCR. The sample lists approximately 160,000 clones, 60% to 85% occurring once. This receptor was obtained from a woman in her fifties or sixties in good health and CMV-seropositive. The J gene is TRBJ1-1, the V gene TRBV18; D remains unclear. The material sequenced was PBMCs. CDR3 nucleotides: TGTGCCAGCTCACCCCGGGGAGCCATGAACACTGAAGCTTTCTTT. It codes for CASSPRGAMNTEAFF.